This T cell receptor beta chain came from a study of blood T cell repertoires in COVID-19. J gave up 9 bases and V 6 bases, and 9 bases lay outside the gene matches. Germline V gene lookup returns CDR1 SNHLY and CDR2 FYNNEI. The length of the CDR3 is 14 residues. The data were produced by immunoSEQ multiplex PCR, yet TCRdb's version contains in-frame clones alone and is incomplete. In the table there are some 290,000 clones, more than 75% of which are singletons. This chain uses TRBV2 with TRBJ2-1; TRBD1 matches at 9 bases. The sequenced material came from PBMCs or T cells enriched from blood (not recorded which). This receptor was taken from a woman aged 40-49 years with acute COVID-19. The CDR3 here is CASSGQGRGSEQFF. The CDR3 DNA reads TGTGCCAGCAGCGGACAGGGGCGGGGGAGTGAGCAGTTCTTC.